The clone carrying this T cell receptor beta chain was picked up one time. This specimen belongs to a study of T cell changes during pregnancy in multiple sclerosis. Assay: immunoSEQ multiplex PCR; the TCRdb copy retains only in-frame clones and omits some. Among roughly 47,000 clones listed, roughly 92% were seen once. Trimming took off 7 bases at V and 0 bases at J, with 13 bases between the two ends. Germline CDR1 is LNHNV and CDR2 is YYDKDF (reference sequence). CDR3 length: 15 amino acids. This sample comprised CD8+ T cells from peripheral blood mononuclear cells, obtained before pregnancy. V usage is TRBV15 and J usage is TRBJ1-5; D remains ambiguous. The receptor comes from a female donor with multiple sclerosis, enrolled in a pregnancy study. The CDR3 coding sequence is TGTGCCACCACGGGAGGAGACTATAGCAATCAGCCCCAGCATTTT. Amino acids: CATTGGDYSNQPQHF.